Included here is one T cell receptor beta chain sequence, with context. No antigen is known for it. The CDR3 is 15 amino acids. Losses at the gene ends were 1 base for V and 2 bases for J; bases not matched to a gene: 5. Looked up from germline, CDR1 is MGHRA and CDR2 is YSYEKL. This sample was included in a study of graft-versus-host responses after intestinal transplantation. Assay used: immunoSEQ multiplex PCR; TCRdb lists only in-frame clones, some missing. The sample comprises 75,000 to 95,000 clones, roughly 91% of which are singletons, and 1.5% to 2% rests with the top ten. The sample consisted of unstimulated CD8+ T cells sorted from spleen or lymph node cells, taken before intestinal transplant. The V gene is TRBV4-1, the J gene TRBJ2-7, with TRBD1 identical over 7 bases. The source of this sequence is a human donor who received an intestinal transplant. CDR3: CASSQGPQGAYEQYF. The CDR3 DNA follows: TGCGCCAGCAGCCAAGGCCCGCAGGGGGCCTACGAGCAGTACTTC.